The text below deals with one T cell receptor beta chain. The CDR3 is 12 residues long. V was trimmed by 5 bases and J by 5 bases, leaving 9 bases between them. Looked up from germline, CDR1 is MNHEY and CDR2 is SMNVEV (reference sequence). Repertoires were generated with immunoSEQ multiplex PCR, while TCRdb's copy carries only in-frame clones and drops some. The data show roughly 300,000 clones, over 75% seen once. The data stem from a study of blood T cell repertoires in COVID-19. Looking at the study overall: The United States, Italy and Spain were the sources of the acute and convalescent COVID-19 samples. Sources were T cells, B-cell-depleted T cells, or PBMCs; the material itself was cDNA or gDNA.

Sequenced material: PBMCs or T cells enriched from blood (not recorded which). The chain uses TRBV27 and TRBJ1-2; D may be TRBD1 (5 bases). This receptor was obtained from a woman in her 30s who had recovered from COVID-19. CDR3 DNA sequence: TGTGCCAGCAGTCTCCAGGGATATGGCTACACCTTC. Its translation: CASSLQGYGYTF.